A single T cell receptor beta chain is shown here with its context. Its antigen is unknown. Germline CDR1 GTSNPN, CDR2 SVGIG (reference sequence). This CDR3 spans 14 amino acids. V lost 7 bases and J lost 8; bases outside the gene matches: 13. Repertoires were generated with immunoSEQ multiplex PCR, while TCRdb's copy carries only in-frame clones and drops some. The sample lists 60,000 to 85,000 clones, roughly 87% occurring once. These data come from a study of PD-L1 blockade in urothelial cancer. On the study more broadly: About 90% of the roughly 30 patients were men whose urothelial cancer was bladder-origin. Prior regimens of chemotherapy numbered 0 to 3 per patient.

Study-level points and caveats: Tumor-associated clones in blood expanded more at 3 weeks in durable-benefit patients. Below-median TCR clonality that was measured in pretreatment blood predicted better survival.

The origin of this receptor is a woman in her sixties or seventies with urothelial cancer. The sample here was PBMCs, taken around atezolizumab (anti-PD-L1) treatment. The chain has TRBV30 and TRBJ2-1, with 8 bases aligning to TRBD2. The CDR3 protein is CAYFSGGHMDEQFF. CDR3 in DNA: TGTGCCTACTTTTCGGGGGGGCACATGGATGAGCAGTTCTTC.